The T cell receptor (beta chain) described here comes from a study of T-cell memory formation after mild COVID-19. Overall study: TCR clusters were mostly donor specific. Study-wide results and caveats: Clones that contracted clustered mainly in CM and EM if CD4+ and in EMRA if CD8+. For second-wave clones that peaked at day 37, SARS-CoV-2 specificity went unverified. Pre-infection memory showed some responding clones, and this suggested that cross-reactive memory joined.

TCRdb redid the calling of the 5' RACE reads with MiXCR, one entry per CDR3 protein. The sample has more than 85,000 distinct CDR3 sequences, 8.5% to 14% seen once; the top ten hold about 40%. V lost 4 bases and J lost 5, with 16 bases in between. From germline, CDR1 is SGHTA and CDR2 FQGTGA. The CDR3 is 15 residues long. This clonotype was seen at least ten times. Its antigen is unknown. V and J are TRBV7-3 and TRBJ2-3; D possibly uses TRBD1 or TRBD2 (5 bases each). Sequenced: PBMCs or a T cell subset sorted from them (not recorded which). This receptor was taken from a young man who had mild COVID-19 (a few samples of this study predate the infection). Cell type and time point are not known. The CDR3 sequence is CASSSTGTTGDTQYF. The CDR3 DNA reads as TGTGCCAGCAGCTCAACGGGGACCACGGGAGATACGCAGTATTTT.